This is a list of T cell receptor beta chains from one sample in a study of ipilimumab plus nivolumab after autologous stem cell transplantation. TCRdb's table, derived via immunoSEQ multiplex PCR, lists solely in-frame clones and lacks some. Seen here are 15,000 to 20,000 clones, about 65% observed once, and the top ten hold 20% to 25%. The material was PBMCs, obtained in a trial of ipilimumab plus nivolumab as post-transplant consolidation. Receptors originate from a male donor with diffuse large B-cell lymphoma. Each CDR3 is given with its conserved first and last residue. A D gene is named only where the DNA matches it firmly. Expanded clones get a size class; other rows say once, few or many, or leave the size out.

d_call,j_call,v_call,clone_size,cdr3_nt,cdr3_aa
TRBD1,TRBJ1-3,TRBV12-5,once,TGTGCTAGTGGTTTGGACAGGGGTGGAAACACCATATATTTT,CASGLDRGGNTIYF
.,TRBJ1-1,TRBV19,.,TGTGCCAGTAAGCCGGGCCCGGGCAACACTGAAGCTTTCTTT,CASKPGPGNTEAFF
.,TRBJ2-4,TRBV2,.,TGTGCCAGTGCAAAGGTAGAGGCTGGGGAAAACATTCAGTACTTC,CASAKVEAGENIQYF
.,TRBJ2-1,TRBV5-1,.,TGCGCCAGCAGCGGCCGTTGGGGGAGCTCCTACAATGAGCAGTTCTTC,CASSGRWGSSYNEQFF
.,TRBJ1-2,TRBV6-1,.,TGTGCCAGCAGTGAAGCCCCAGGGTATGGCTACACCTTC,CASSEAPGYGYTF
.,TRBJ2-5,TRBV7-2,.,TGTGCCAGCAGCTTAGACCAGGGACGGGAGACCCAGTACTTC,CASSLDQGRETQYF
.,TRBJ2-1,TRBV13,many,TGTGCCAGCAGCTCGGCCGGCACCTACAATGAGCAGTTCTTC,CASSSAGTYNEQFF
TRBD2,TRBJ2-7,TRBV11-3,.,TGTGCCAGCAGCTTAACGGGGACTAGCGGCTACGAGCAGTACTTC,CASSLTGTSGYEQYF
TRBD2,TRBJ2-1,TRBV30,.,TGTGCCTGGGATCCCGGACTAGCGGGAGGTGAGCAGTTCTTC,CAWDPGLAGGEQFF
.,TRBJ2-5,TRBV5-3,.,TGTGCCAGCCTCCAACCCGGTCGAGAGACCCAGTACTTC,CASLQPGRETQYF
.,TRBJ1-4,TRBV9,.,TGTGCCAGCAGCGTTGAGGTGTCTAATGAAAAACTGTTTTTT,CASSVEVSNEKLFF
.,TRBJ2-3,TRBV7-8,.,TGTGCCAGCAGCTTAGCGAGTTATGGAAGCGCGCAGTATTTT,CASSLASYGSAQYF
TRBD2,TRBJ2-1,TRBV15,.,TGTGCCACCAGCAGAAATCTAGCGGGAGGCAATGAGCAGTTCTTC,CATSRNLAGGNEQFF
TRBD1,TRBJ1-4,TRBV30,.,TGTGCCTGGAGTCCTCAGGGACAGGGTTATGAAAAACTGTTTTTT,CAWSPQGQGYEKLFF
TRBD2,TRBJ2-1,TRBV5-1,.,TGCGCCAGCAGCCTACTAGCGGGAGGGAATGAGCAGTTCTTC,CASSLLAGGNEQFF
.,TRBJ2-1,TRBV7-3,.,TGTGCCAGCAGCTTAGGGACGGAGAATGAGCAGTTCTTC,CASSLGTENEQFF
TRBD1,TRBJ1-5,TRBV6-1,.,TGTGCCAGCATTCCGGACAGGAATCAGCCCCAGCATTTT,CASIPDRNQPQHF
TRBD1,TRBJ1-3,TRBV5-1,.,TGCGCCAGCAGCTCTGGGACAGCTGGAAACACCATATATTTT,CASSSGTAGNTIYF
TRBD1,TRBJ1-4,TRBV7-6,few,TGTGCCAGCAGCCCACAGGGGGGGGATGGTGAAAAACTGTTTTTT,CASSPQGGDGEKLFF
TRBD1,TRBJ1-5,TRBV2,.,TGTGCCAGCCAGGGGGCCCTTGGCTATCAGCCCCAGCATTTT,CASQGALGYQPQHF
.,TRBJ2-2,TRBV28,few,TGTGCCAGCAGTTTGGGGGGCTGGGACGGGGAGCTGTTTTTT,CASSLGGWDGELFF
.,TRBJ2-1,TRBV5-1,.,TGCGCCAGCAGCTCGGAGGGCAGGGGGAATTACAATGAGCAGTTCTTC,CASSSEGRGNYNEQFF
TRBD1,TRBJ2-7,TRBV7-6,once,TGTGCCAGCAGCCTGGGACAGGACTACGAGCAGTACTTC,CASSLGQDYEQYF
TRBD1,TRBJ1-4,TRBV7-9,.,TGTGCCAGCAGCCCCCCGGGGAGGGGGCGAAGTGAAAAACTGTTTTTT,CASSPPGRGRSEKLFF
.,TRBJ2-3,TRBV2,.,TGTGCCAGCAAAGGGACTTCTAGCACAGATACGCAGTATTTT,CASKGTSSTDTQYF
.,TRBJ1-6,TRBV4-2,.,TGTGCCAGCAGCCAAGAAGCACAGGTTAATTCACCCCTCCACTTT,CASSQEAQVNSPLHF
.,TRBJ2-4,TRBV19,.,TGTGCCAGTAGTATAAGGGGCAGTAGCCTTGGGGCTGGCAAAAACATTCAGTACTTC,CASSIRGSSLGAGKNIQYF
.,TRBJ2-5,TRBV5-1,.,TGCGCCAGCAGCTTGGTCTTGGGACGCCGAACGGGAGAGACCCAGTACTTC,CASSLVLGRRTGETQYF
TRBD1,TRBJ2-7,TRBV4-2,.,TGTGCCAGCAGCCAAGCTCTATGGGCGGGACAGGGCCTTCCCGTAAACTCCTACGAGCAGTACTTC,CASSQALWAGQGLPVNSYEQYF
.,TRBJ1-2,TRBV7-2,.,TGTGCCAGCAGCTTTACGGACACCGCACTTAACTATGGCTACACCTTC,CASSFTDTALNYGYTF
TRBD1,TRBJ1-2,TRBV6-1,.,TGTGCCAGCAGTGAAGGGACAGGGGCCAACTATGGCTACACCTTC,CASSEGTGANYGYTF
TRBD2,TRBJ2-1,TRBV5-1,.,TGCGCCAGCAGCGCGGGGACTAGGGGATACAATGAGCAGTTCTTC,CASSAGTRGYNEQFF
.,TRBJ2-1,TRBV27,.,TGTGCCAGCAGTTTATACGCCGTAAATGAGCAGTTCTTC,CASSLYAVNEQFF
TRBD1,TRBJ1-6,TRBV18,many,TGTGCCAGCTCACCACAGACAGGGCAGAATTCACCCCTCCACTTT,CASSPQTGQNSPLHF
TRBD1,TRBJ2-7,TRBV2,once,TGTGCCAGCAGGGACAGGTCCTCTTCCTACGAGCAGTACTTC,CASRDRSSSYEQYF
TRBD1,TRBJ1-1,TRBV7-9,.,TGTGCCAGCAGCTTAGGTTCCGACAGGGTATATTTGGGCACTGAAGCTTTCTTT,CASSLGSDRVYLGTEAFF
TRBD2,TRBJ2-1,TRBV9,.,TGTGCCAGCAGCGTAGCCGGGGGGGACAATGAGCAGTTCTTC,CASSVAGGDNEQFF
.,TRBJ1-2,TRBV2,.,TGTGCCACCTCGAGGAGTAACTATGGCTACACCTTC,CATSRSNYGYTF
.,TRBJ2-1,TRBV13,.,TGTGCCAGCAGCCCGGAGGGCAGTGAGCAGTTCTTC,CASSPEGSEQFF
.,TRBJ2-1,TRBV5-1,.,TGCGCCAGCAGCTTGTCGGACAGCACCTACAATGAGCAGTTCTTC,CASSLSDSTYNEQFF